This T cell receptor beta chain originates from a study of regulatory T cells in long-lasting Graves disease. Overall study findings and caveats: Persistent disease favored TRBV28, TRBJ1-2 and TRBJ2-5.

Investigators prepared the TCR beta libraries by applying iRepertoire HTBI primers and Arm-PCR of CDR3 regions. TCRdb recomputed calls from the multiplex PCR reads with MiXCR, one row per CDR3 protein. The table lists 400,000 to 500,000 distinct CDR3 sequences, around 20% of them singletons, with 7% to 10% in the top ten. Documented time point: persistent/refractory GD, antithyroid drugs over 5 years with positive TRAb. Construction of the TCR library relied on RNA isolated from PBMCs. There are a few counts of this clonotype. No antigen is known for it. Trimming pared 8 bases from V and 6 bases from J, leaving 12 bases between. The CDR3 has 12 residues. Germline V gene data show CDR1 as MDHEN and CDR2 as SYDVKM.

The J gene is TRBJ2-3, the V gene TRBV28, with no clear D. This receptor was taken from a female donor with Graves disease. This sample comprised peripheral blood mononuclear cells (PBMCs), obtained when the disease was refractory, from a patient treated with antithyroid drugs. The CDR3 loop reads CASGLVSDTQYF. In nucleotides, the CDR3 is TGTGCCAGCGGCTTAGTTAGTGATACGCAGTATTTT.